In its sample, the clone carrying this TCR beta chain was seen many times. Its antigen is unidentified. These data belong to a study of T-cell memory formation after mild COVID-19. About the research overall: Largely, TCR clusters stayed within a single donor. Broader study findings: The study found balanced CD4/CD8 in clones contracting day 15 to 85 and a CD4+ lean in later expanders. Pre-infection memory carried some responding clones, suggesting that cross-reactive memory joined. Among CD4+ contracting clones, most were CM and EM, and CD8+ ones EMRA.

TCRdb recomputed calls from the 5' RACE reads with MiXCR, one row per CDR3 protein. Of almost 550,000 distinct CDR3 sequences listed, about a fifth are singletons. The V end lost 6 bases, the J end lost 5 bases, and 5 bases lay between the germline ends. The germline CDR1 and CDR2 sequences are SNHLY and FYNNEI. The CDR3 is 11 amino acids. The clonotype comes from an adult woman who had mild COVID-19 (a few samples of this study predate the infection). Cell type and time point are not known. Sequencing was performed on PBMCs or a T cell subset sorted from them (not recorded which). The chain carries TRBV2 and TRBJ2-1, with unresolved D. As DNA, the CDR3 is TGTGCCAGCAGCGAGAACAATGAGCAGTTCTTC. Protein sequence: CASSENNEQFF.